This TCR beta chain was recovered during a study of T cell changes during pregnancy in multiple sclerosis (dated by TCRdb to between 2018 and 2021). The study in broad terms: Changes in the T cell repertoire over the course of pregnancy were examined in this study in women with multiple sclerosis.

The trim is 4 bases for V and 1 base for J, with a gap of 12 bases between the germline ends. The CDR3 sequence holds 15 residues, the cysteine and phenylalanine included. CDR3 DNA only is kept here, 45 bases in frame from base 1. CDR1 and CDR2, per the germline V gene, are SGHTA and FQGNSA. Turning to this clone: Its antigen is unknown. The record has no base qualities; no much larger clone is one base away.

Library preparation was by the immunoSEQ multiplex PCR assay. TCRdb took this table from immuneACCESS and kept in-frame rearrangements with V and J called. Such tables lack part of the clones; where checked against another copy, unresolved V genes explain under half of the gap, and the rest is unexplained. The sample table lists about 40,000 clones, about 94% of them with a count of one. The top ten hold 0.3% to 0.4% of the sample. The source was CD4+ T cells from peripheral blood mononuclear cells, collected after pregnancy. The chain uses TRBV7-2 and TRBJ2-3; a tentative D match to TRBD1 spans 6 bases. The source is a female donor with multiple sclerosis, enrolled in a pregnancy study. The nucleotides are TGTGCCAGCAGCTCGGCAGGGGTCCGCACAGATACGCAGTATTTT. Translated, it gives CASSSAGVRTDTQYF.